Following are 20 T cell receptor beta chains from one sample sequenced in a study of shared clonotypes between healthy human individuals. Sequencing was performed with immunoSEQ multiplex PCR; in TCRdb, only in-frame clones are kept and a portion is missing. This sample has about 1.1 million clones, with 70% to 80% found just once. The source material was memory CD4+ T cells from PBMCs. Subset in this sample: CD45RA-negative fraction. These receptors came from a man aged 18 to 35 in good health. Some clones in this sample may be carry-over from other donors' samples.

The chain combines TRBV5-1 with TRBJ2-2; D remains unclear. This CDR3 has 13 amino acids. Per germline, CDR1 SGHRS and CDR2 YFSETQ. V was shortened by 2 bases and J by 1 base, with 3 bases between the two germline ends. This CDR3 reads CASSLQNTGELFF. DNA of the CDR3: TGCGCCAGCAGCTTACAGAACACCGGGGAGCTGTTTTTT.

DNA for the CDR3: TGTGCCAGCAGCGTGGGCAGGGGGAATGAAAAACTGTTTTTT. Amino acids: CASSVGRGNEKLFF. The chain couples TRBV9 to TRBJ1-4; 7 bases fit TRBD1. CDR1 and CDR2 from the germline V gene are SGDLS and YYNGEE. Trimming removed 2 bases from V and 5 bases from J; junction bases left unmatched: 3. CDR3 size: 14 residues. The whole variable domain, filled in from reference TRBV9 and TRBJ1-4, reads DSGVTQTPKHLITATGQRVTLRCSPRSGDLSVYWYQQSLDQGLQFLIQYYNGEERAKGNILERFSAQQFPDLHSELNLSSLELGDSALYFCASSVGRGNEKLFFGSGTQLSVL.

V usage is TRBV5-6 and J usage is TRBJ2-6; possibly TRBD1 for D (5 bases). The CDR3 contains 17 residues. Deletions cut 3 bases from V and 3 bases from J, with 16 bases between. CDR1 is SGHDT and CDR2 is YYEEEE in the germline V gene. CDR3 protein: CASSWEQASFGANVLTF. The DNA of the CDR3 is TGTGCCAGCAGCTGGGAACAGGCTTCCTTTGGGGCCAACGTCCTGACTTTC.

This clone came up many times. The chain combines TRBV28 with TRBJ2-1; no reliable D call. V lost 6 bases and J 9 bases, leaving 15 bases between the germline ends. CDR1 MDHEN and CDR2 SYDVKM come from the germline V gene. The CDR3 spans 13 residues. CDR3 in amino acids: CASSSTAVGEQFF. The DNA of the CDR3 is TGTGCCAGCAGCTCAACCGCGGTGGGTGAGCAGTTCTTC.

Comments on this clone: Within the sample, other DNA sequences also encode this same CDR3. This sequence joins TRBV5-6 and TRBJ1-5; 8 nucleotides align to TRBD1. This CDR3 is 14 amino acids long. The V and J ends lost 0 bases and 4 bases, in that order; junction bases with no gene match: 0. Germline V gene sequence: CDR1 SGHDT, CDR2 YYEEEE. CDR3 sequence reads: CASSLGDRNQPQHF. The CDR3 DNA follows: TGTGCCAGCAGCTTGGGGGACAGGAATCAGCCCCAGCATTTT.

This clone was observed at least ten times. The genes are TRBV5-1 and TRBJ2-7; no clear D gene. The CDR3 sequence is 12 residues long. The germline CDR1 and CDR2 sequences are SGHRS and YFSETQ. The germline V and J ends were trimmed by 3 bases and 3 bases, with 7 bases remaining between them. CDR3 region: CASSYDNYEQYF. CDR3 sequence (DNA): TGCGCCAGCAGCTATGATAACTACGAGCAGTACTTC.

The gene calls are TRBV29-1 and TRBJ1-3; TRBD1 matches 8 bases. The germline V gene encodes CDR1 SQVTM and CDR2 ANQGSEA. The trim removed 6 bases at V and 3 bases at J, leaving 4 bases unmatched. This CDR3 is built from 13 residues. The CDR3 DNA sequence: TGCAGCGTGGAGGACAGGGTTGGAAACACCATATATTTT. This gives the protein CSVEDRVGNTIYF.

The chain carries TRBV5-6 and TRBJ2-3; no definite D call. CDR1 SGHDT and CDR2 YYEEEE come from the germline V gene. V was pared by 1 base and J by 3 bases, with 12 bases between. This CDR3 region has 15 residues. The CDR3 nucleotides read TGTGCCAGCAGCTTGTTGGCGACCCAGACAGATACGCAGTATTTT. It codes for CASSLLATQTDTQYF.

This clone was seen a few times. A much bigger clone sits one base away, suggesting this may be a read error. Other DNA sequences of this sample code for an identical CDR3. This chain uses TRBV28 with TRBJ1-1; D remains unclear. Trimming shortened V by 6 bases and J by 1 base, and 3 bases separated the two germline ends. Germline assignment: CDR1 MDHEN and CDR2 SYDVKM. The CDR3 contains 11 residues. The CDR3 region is CASRGNTEAFF. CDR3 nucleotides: TGTGCCAGCAGGGGGAACACTGAAGCTTTCTTT.

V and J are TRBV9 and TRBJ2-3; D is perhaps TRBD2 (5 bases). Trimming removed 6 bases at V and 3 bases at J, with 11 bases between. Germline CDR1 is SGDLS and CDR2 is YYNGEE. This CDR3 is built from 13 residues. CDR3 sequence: CASTEGVTDTQYF. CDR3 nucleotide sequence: TGTGCCAGCACAGAGGGAGTAACAGATACGCAGTATTTT. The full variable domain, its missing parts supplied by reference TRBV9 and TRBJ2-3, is DSGVTQTPKHLITATGQRVTLRCSPRSGDLSVYWYQQSLDQGLQFLIQYYNGEERAKGNILERFSAQQFPDLHSELNLSSLELGDSALYFCASTEGVTDTQYFGPGTRLTVL.

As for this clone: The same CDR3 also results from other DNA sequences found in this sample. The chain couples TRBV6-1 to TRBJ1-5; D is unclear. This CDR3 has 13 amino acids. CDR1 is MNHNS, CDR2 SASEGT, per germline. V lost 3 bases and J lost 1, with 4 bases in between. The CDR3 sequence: CASSEVSNQPQHF. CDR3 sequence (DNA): TGTGCCAGCAGTGAGGTCAGCAATCAGCCCCAGCATTTT.

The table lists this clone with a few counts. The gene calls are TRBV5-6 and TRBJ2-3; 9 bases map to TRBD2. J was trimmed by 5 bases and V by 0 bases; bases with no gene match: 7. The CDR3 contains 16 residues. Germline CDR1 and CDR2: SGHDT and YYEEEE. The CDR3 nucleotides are TGTGCCAGCAGCTTGGCTGCGGGAGGGCCAGTAGATACGCAGTATTTT. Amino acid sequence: CASSLAAGGPVDTQYF.

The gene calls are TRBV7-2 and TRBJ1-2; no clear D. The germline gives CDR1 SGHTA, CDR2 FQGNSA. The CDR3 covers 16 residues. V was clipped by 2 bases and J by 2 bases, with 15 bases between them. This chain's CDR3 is CASSLMSTNANYGYTF. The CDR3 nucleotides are TGTGCCAGCAGCTTAATGTCAACTAACGCCAACTATGGCTACACCTTC.

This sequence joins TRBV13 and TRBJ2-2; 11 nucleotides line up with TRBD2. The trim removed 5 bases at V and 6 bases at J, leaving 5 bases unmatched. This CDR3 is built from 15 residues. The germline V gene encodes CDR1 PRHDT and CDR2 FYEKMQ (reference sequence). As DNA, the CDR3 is TGTGCCAGCAGCCTCGGACTAGCGGGTTCCGGGGAGCTGTTTTTT. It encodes CASSLGLAGSGELFF. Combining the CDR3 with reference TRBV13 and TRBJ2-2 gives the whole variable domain AAGVIQSPRHLIKEKRETATLKCYPIPRHDTVYWYQQGPGQDPQFLISFYEKMQSDKGSIPDRFSAQQFSDYHSELNMSSLELGDSALYFCASSLGLAGSGELFFGEGSRLTVL.

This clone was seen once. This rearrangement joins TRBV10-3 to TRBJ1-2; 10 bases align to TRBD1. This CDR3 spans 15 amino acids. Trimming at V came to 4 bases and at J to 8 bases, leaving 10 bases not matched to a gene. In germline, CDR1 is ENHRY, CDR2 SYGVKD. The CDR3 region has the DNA TGTGCCATCAGTGCCTCCGGGACAGGGGAAGGCGGCTACACCTTC. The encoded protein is CAISASGTGEGGYTF.

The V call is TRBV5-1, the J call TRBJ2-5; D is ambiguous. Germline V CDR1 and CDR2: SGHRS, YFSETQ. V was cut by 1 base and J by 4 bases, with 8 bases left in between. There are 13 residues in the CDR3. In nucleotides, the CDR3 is TGCGCCAGCAGCTTGTTGTCAGTAGAGACCCAGTACTTC. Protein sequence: CASSLLSVETQYF.

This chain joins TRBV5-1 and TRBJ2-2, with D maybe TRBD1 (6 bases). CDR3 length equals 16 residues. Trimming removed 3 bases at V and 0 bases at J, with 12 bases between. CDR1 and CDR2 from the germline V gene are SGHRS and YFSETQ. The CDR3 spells CASSSATGSNTGELFF. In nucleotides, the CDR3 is TGCGCCAGCAGCTCGGCGACAGGATCGAACACCGGGGAGCTGTTTTTT.

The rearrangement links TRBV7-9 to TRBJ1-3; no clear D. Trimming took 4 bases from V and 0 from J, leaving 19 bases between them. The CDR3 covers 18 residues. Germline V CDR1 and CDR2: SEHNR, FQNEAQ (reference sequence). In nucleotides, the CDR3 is TGTGCCAGCAGCTGGGTGAGTGGATCGGGCGACTCTGGAAACACCATATATTTT. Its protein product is CASSWVSGSGDSGNTIYF.

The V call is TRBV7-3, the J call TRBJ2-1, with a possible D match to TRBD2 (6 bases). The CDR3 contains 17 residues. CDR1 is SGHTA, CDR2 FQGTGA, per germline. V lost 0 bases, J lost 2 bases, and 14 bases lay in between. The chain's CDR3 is CASSLTPTSGAYNEQFF. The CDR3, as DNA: TGTGCCAGCAGCTTAACCCCGACTAGTGGGGCCTACAATGAGCAGTTCTTC.

The CDR3 DNA reads TGTGCCAGCAGCTCGCGAGGACTAGCGGGGGGGAACCAGTTCTTC. Protein: CASSSRGLAGGNQFF. This chain connects TRBV7-8 to TRBJ2-1; 15 bases match TRBD2. V gave up 4 bases and J gave up 13 bases; unmatched junction bases: 8. The CDR3 extends over 15 amino acids. Germline V gene lookup returns CDR1 SGHVS and CDR2 FQNEAQ. The variable domain in full, with the rest retrieved from reference TRBV7-8 and TRBJ2-1, is GAGVSQSPRYKVAKRGQDVALRCDPISGHVSLFWYQQALGQGPEFLTYFQNEAQLDKSGLPSDRFFAERPEGSVSTLKIQRTQQEDSAVYLCASSSRGLAGGNQFFGPGTRLTVL.